At least ten counts were recorded for the clone carrying this T cell receptor (beta chain). V lost 0 bases to trimming and J lost 8 bases, with 16 bases between them. The CDR3 sequence is 15 residues long. From germline, CDR1 is SQVTM and CDR2 ANQGSEA. This specimen comes from a study of spatial heterogeneity in lung cancer. About the study: Available follow-up PBMC samples were sequenced, at a median of about two years post-resection.

A single record per CDR3 protein comes from TCRdb applying MiXCR to the 5' RACE reads. Of fewer than 30,000 distinct CDR3 sequences in the sample, roughly 9.7% are singletons; the top ten hold about a fifth. The sample's time point: blood at routine non-recurrence follow-up after resection. The sequence derives from a male donor with early-stage non-small cell lung cancer. This rearrangement joins TRBV29-1 to TRBJ1-4; D may be TRBD1 (6 bases). Sample: PBMCs, taken at follow-up. The CDR3 protein is CSVEDPGAGREKLFF. For the CDR3, the DNA is TGCAGCGTTGAAGATCCGGGGGCGGGTCGGGAAAAACTGTTTTTT.